Presented here are 8 T cell receptor beta chains from one specimen sequenced in a study of cytomegalovirus exposure and HLA in healthy donors. The PCR was carried out with 60 Vbeta primers and 13 Jbeta primers. Produced via immunoSEQ multiplex PCR; TCRdb's table is partial and in-frame only. The sample holds roughly 61,000 clones, about 84% seen once. The sample taken for sequencing was PBMCs. These receptor sequences come from a male donor in good health and CMV-seronegative.

The chain is built from TRBV2 and TRBJ1-2; TRBD1 matches 10 bases. The CDR3 is 13 residues long. The junction had 4 bases not matched to a gene; V was cut back by 4 bases and J by 8 bases. Germline V gene sequence: CDR1 SNHLY, CDR2 FYNNEI. This CDR3 reads CASSARTGGGYTF. The DNA of the CDR3 is TGTGCCAGCAGTGCTAGGACAGGGGGAGGCTACACCTTC.

This clone has just one count. J is TRBJ2-7 and V is TRBV27, with 8 bases lining up with TRBD1. The CDR3 length is 15 residues. Germline V gives CDR1 MNHEY, CDR2 SMNVEV (reference sequence). With 5 bases clipped from V and 1 base from J, the junction kept 7 bases outside the gene matches. The CDR3 region has the DNA TGTGCCAGCAGTGTTGGACAGGGAGCTTCCTACGAGCAGTACTTC. As protein: CASSVGQGASYEQYF.

V usage is TRBV7-2 and J usage is TRBJ2-7, with a weak D call TRBD2 (5 bases). Between the trimmed V and J ends, which lost 1 base and 0 bases, there was a span of 7 bases. Germline assignment: CDR1 SGHTA and CDR2 FQGNSA. CDR3 size: 14 residues. The CDR3 reads CASSLGSGSYEQYF. The CDR3 nucleotides read TGTGCCAGCAGCTTAGGCAGCGGCTCCTACGAGCAGTACTTC. Variable domain in full (rest from reference TRBV7-2 and TRBJ2-7): GAGVSQSPSNKVTEKGKDVELRCDPISGHTALYWYRQSLGQGLEFLIYFQGNSAPDKSGLPSDRFSAERTGGSVSTLTIQRTQQEDSAVYLCASSLGSGSYEQYFGPGTRLTVT.

V usage is TRBV28 and J usage is TRBJ2-2; perhaps TRBD1 as D (5 bases). This CDR3 is built from 18 residues. Trimming stripped 3 bases from V and 0 bases from J, with 17 bases between. Germline V CDR1 and CDR2: MDHEN, SYDVKM. Written as DNA, the CDR3 is TGTGCCAGCAGTTTTTCGACAGCTGATCTCGCGAACACCGGGGAGCTGTTTTTT. Encoded protein: CASSFSTADLANTGELFF. The full variable domain, with the rest looked up from reference TRBV28 and TRBJ2-2, is DVKVTQSSRYLVKRTGEKVFLECVQDMDHENMFWYRQDPGLGLRLIYFSYDVKMKEKGDIPEGYSVSREKKERFSLILESASTNQTSMYLCASSFSTADLANTGELFFGEGSRLTVL.

The J gene is TRBJ2-1, the V gene TRBV6-5, with D tentatively TRBD2 (5 bases). Trimming pared 5 bases from V and 4 bases from J, leaving 15 bases between. The CDR3 length is 15 residues. The germline gives CDR1 MNHEY, CDR2 SVGAGI. The CDR3 nucleotides are TGTGCCAGCAGTCTACTAGTAGACCCTTACAATGAGCAGTTCTTC. Residues: CASSLLVDPYNEQFF.

CDR3 coding DNA: TGTGCCAGCAGTTACTCCGGCCGGGAGCGTGAAGCTTTCTTT. The encoded protein is CASSYSGREREAFF. The chain employs TRBV6-5 and TRBJ1-1; D remains unclear. The CDR3 runs to 14 residues. V was pared by 0 bases and J by 7 bases, with 12 bases between. CDR1 is MNHEY, CDR2 SVGAGI, per germline.

As to this clone: A read error may account for a junction end that differs from germline. The chain recombines TRBV14 with TRBJ1-2; TRBD1 agrees at 8 bases. This CDR3 is 15 amino acids long. The germline CDR1 and CDR2 sequences are SGHDN and FVKESK. The DNA of the CDR3 is TGTGCTAGCAGCCAAGTGGGACAGGACGTTTATGGCTACACCTTC. Protein: CASSQVGQDVYGYTF.

This clone was detected only once. This rearrangement joins TRBV5-4 to TRBJ2-7; 12 positions match TRBD1. From germline, CDR1 is SGHNT and CDR2 YYREEE (reference sequence). The CDR3 has 15 residues. The V gene end was trimmed by 5 bases and the J gene end by 1 base; junction bases not matched to a gene: 4. The CDR3 is CASSWGQGASYEQYF. CDR3 nucleotides: TGTGCCAGCAGTTGGGGACAGGGGGCGTCCTACGAGCAGTACTTC.